This T cell receptor (beta chain) was captured in a study of cytomegalovirus exposure and HLA in healthy donors. Study as a whole: Of all 400 or so donors who were genotyped, 70% to 85% belonged to the Caucasian-associated ancestry cluster.

This clone was picked up one time. No antigen is known for it. General study points: TCR beta chain V- and J-gene trimming was linked, in a later analysis, to a missense variant in DCLRE1C. About 90% or about 30% of the time was how often most TCR beta V segments were productive, according to an earlier analysis. Cytomegalovirus status, reportedly, was diagnosed with high specificity and sensitivity by the classifier.

PCR amplification relied on 60 Vbeta primers (plus 13 Jbeta primers). Produced via immunoSEQ multiplex PCR; TCRdb's table is partial and in-frame only. Counted here are some 180,000 clones, around four fifths occurring once; the ten biggest clones make up about 3.8%. Germline V gives CDR1 SEHNR, CDR2 FQNEAQ (reference sequence). This CDR3 is built from 14 residues. V lost 8 bases and J 0 bases, leaving 11 bases between the germline ends. The clonotype originates from a woman aged 60 to 75 in good health and CMV-seropositive. The chain uses TRBV7-9 and TRBJ2-1; D possibly corresponds to TRBD1 (6 bases). Material for sequencing was PBMCs. This CDR3 reads CASPGRGSYNEQFF. The CDR3 nucleotides are TGTGCCAGCCCCGGCAGGGGCTCCTACAATGAGCAGTTCTTC.